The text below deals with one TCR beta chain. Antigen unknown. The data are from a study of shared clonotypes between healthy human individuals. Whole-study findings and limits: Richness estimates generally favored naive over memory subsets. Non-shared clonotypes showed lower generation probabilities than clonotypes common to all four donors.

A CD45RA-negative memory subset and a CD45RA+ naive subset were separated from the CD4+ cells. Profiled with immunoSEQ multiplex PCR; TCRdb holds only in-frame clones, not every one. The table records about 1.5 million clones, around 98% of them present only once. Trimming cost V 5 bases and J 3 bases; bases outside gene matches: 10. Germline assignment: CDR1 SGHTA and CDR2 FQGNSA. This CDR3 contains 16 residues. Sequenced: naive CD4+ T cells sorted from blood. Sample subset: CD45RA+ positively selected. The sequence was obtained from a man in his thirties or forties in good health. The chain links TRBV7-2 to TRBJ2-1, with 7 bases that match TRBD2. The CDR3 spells CASSPRSGTNYNEQFF. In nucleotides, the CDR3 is TGTGCCAGCAGCCCCCGGTCCGGGACTAACTACAATGAGCAGTTCTTC.